This T cell receptor beta chain appears in the sequencing data of a study of blood T cell repertoires in COVID-19. Method: immunoSEQ multiplex PCR; TCRdb's copy keeps in-frame clones and lacks some. The sample consists of under 300,000 clones, roughly 90% of them appearing once. The CDR3 extends over 19 amino acids. From germline, CDR1 is MNHNY and CDR2 SVGAGI (reference sequence). Trimming removed 6 bases from V and 0 bases from J, with 24 bases in between. The sample comprised peripheral blood. The TCR sequence derives from a young man who had recovered from COVID-19. This chain joins TRBV6-6 and TRBJ1-3, with D possibly matching TRBD1 (6 bases). This CDR3 reads CASSYRHHRDTSSGNTIYF. For the CDR3, the DNA is TGTGCCAGCAGCTATCGACATCATCGGGACACCTCCTCTGGAAACACCATATATTTT.